The TCR beta chain described here comes from a study of identical twins. All donors were healthy, and all were Caucasian. Each CDR3 protein gets one entry after TCRdb re-called the 5' RACE reads with MiXCR. The table records 750,000 to 950,000 distinct CDR3 sequences, approximately 13% of them present only once. This clonotype was counted only a few times. No antigen is known for it. Study-level findings and limits: There were fewer insertions in abundant cord blood beta clonotypes, but memory repertoires showed no such pattern. Zero-insertion findings could be partly confounded by invariant cells (MAIT and iNKT cells).

The CDR3 runs to 16 residues. From germline, CDR1 is SEHNR and CDR2 FQNEAQ (reference sequence). V dropped 6 bases and J dropped 7; count of bases not matched to a gene: 6. This same sample was also part of a study on yellow fever vaccine responses in identical twins. That source adds: Reportedly, the T cell response mounted by twins to vaccine seemed partly convergent, partly personalized.

The chain joins TRBV7-9 to TRBJ2-1; 16 nucleotides match TRBD2. The sample taken for sequencing was PBMCs. This TCR derives from a woman aged 18-30 years in good health. CDR3 residues: CASRPKGLAGGNEQFF. The CDR3 bases are TGTGCCAGCAGACCCAAGGGACTAGCGGGAGGGAATGAGCAGTTCTTC.